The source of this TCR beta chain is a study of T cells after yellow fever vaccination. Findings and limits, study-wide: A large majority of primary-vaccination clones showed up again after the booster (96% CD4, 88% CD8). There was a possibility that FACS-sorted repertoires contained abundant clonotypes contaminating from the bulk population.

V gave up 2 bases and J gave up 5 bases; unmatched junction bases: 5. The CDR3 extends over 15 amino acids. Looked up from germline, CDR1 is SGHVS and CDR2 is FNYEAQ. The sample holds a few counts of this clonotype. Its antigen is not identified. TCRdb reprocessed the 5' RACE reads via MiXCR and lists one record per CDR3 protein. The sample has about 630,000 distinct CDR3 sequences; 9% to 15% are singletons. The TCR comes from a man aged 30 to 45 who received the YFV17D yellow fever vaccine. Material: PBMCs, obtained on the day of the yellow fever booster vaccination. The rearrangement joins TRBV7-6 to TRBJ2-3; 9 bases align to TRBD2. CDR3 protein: CASSLPSGTRDTQYF. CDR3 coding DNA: TGTGCCAGCAGCTTACCTAGCGGGACTCGAGATACGCAGTATTTT.